This is a list of T cell receptor beta chains from one sample in a study of preoperative IRX-2 immunotherapy in early breast cancer. TCRdb's copy holds only in-frame clones and misses some; the assay was immunoSEQ multiplex PCR. Found here are fewer than 70,000 clones, 94% of them singletons; the top ten hold roughly 1.5%. This material was collected from a patient treated with IRX-2 immunotherapy. These receptors all stem from a human donor with breast cancer. Each CDR3 is given with its conserved first and last residue. Fields, in order: clone size, J gene, D gene, V gene, CDR3 protein, CDR3 DNA. The D gene is left open where the match is weak. Rows may omit the clone size; those that give it use once, few, many or a size class.

once TRBJ2-7 - TRBV18 CASSPPGGALYEQYF TGTGCCAGCTCACCACCGGGGGGAGCTTTATACGAGCAGTACTTC
- TRBJ2-1 - TRBV12-5 CASGLEQDPYNEQFF TGTGCTAGTGGTTTGGAACAGGACCCCTACAATGAGCAGTTCTTC
- TRBJ1-5 TRBD1 TRBV30 CAWSGQGANVQPQHF TGTGCCTGGAGCGGACAGGGGGCCAACGTTCAGCCCCAGCATTTT
- TRBJ1-2 - TRBV28 CASSFGLANYGYTF TGTGCCAGCAGTTTCGGCCTAGCTAACTATGGCTACACCTTC
- TRBJ2-1 TRBD1 TRBV5-4 CASSSRDRGYNEQFF TGTGCCAGCAGCTCCCGGGACAGGGGATACAATGAGCAGTTCTTC
once TRBJ2-1 - TRBV10-3 CAISDVGSSRHEQFF TGTGCCATCAGTGACGTAGGGAGCAGCCGTCATGAGCAGTTCTTC
- TRBJ1-4 TRBD1 TRBV7-2 CASSSDTRQGKEKLFF TGTGCCAGCAGCTCCGATACCCGACAGGGAAAGGAAAAACTGTTTTTT
- TRBJ2-2 TRBD1 TRBV19 CASLDRGGTGELFF TGTGCCAGCCTAGACAGGGGTGGGACCGGGGAGCTGTTTTTT
- TRBJ2-7 - TRBV21-1 CASRPPHRDRPYEQYF TGTGCCAGCAGACCGCCCCACCGGGACAGGCCCTACGAGCAGTACTTC
- TRBJ2-7 - TRBV28 CASSDQMWEQYF TGTGCCAGCAGTGACCAAATGTGGGAGCAGTACTTC
- TRBJ2-7 - TRBV18 CASSPRREQDEQYF TGTGCCAGCTCACCCCGAAGGGAACAGGACGAGCAGTACTTC
- TRBJ1-6 TRBD1 TRBV5-6 CASSLQPAGGYSPLHF TGTGCCAGCAGCTTACAGCCTGCAGGGGGTTATTCACCCCTCCACTTT
- TRBJ2-7 - TRBV5-8 CASSLDSLQAYEQYF TGTGCCAGCAGCTTGGACTCACTTCAGGCGTACGAGCAGTACTTC
- TRBJ1-4 - TRBV19 CASSPSRGKLFF TGTGCCAGTAGTCCGTCGCGGGGAAAACTGTTTTTT
- TRBJ2-3 TRBD2 TRBV5-1 CASSLVGGADTQYF TGCGCCAGCAGCTTGGTGGGGGGGGCAGATACGCAGTATTTT
- TRBJ1-1 - TRBV30 CAWILWRGGSTEAFF TGTGCCTGGATCCTTTGGAGGGGAGGTAGCACTGAAGCTTTCTTT
- TRBJ1-4 - TRBV5-1 CASSIRDKNEKLFF TGCGCCAGCAGCATCCGGGACAAGAATGAAAAACTGTTTTTT
- TRBJ1-1 TRBD1 TRBV6-5 CASSSYLGTGGHEAFF TGTGCCAGCAGTTCCTATTTGGGGACAGGGGGCCATGAAGCTTTCTTT
- TRBJ2-7 - TRBV11-2 CASSRDGESYEQYF TGTGCCAGCAGCCGGGACGGCGAATCCTACGAGCAGTACTTC
- TRBJ2-2 TRBD2 TRBV19 CASSIWGRDTGELFF TGTGCCAGTAGTATCTGGGGGAGGGACACCGGGGAGCTGTTTTTT
- TRBJ1-4 - TRBV10-3 CAASTVSTNEKLFF TGTGCCGCTTCCACAGTTTCAACTAATGAAAAACTGTTTTTT
- TRBJ2-5 - TRBV7-2 CASSINKGGETQYF TGTGCCAGCAGCATAAATAAGGGCGGAGAGACCCAGTACTTC
- TRBJ1-5 - TRBV19 CASSMDGDQPQHF TGTGCCAGTAGTATGGACGGGGATCAGCCCCAGCATTTT
- TRBJ2-7 - TRBV6-5 CASSYVQREQYF TGTGCCAGCAGTTACGTACAGCGCGAGCAGTACTTC
- TRBJ2-3 - TRBV5-1 CASSFSRDTQYF TGCGCCAGCAGCTTCAGTCGGGATACGCAGTATTTT
once TRBJ2-3 - TRBV10-3 CAISLGEDTDTQYF TGTGCCATCAGCCTCGGGGAAGACACAGATACGCAGTATTTT
- TRBJ2-7 TRBD2 TRBV14 CASSQDSGRYEQYF TGTGCCAGCAGCCAAGATAGCGGGAGGTACGAGCAGTACTTC
- TRBJ1-1 TRBD1 TRBV7-2 CASSLAVTGGGEAFF TGTGCCAGCAGCTTAGCAGTTACAGGGGGCGGTGAAGCTTTCTTT
- TRBJ2-2 - TRBV7-3 CASSFFLSTGELFF TGTGCCAGCAGCTTCTTCCTGTCCACCGGGGAGCTGTTTTTT
- TRBJ2-2 TRBD1 TRBV7-2 CASSGQGTGELFF TGTGCCAGCAGCGGACAGGGCACCGGGGAGCTGTTTTTT
- TRBJ2-1 TRBD2 TRBV4-1 CASSQVRPSGRADNEQFF TGCGCCAGCAGCCAAGTGAGGCCCAGCGGGAGGGCGGACAATGAGCAGTTCTTC
- TRBJ2-5 TRBD1 TRBV5-1 CASSLGRSTGGAETQYF TGCGCCAGCAGCTTGGGACGATCAACAGGGGGCGCGGAGACCCAGTACTTC
- TRBJ1-2 - TRBV4-2 CASSQGGGPDGYTF TGTGCCAGCAGCCAAGGCGGGGGCCCGGATGGCTACACCTTC
- TRBJ2-7 - TRBV27 CASSSLYGGYEQYF TGTGCCAGCAGTTCCCTATATGGTGGTTACGAGCAGTACTTC
- TRBJ2-7 - TRBV13 CASSFAREQYF TGTGCCAGCAGCTTCGCTAGAGAGCAGTACTTC
- TRBJ1-1 TRBD1 TRBV7-2 CASSPQTGTGTEAFF TGTGCCAGCAGCCCCCAGACCGGGACAGGGACTGAAGCTTTCTTT
- TRBJ2-5 - TRBV2 CASIGSEQETQYF TGTGCCAGCATAGGCAGCGAACAAGAGACCCAGTACTTC
- TRBJ2-4 - TRBV7-3 CAREVWGKNIQYF TGTGCCAGGGAGGTGTGGGGCAAAAACATTCAGTACTTC
- TRBJ1-2 - TRBV7-9 CASSLVVGGYTF TGTGCCAGCAGCCTGGTCGTCGGCGGCTACACCTTC
- TRBJ2-7 TRBD2 TRBV7-2 CASSLGFRRRTSVGEQYF TGTGCCAGCAGCTTAGGATTTCGGAGAAGGACTAGCGTAGGCGAGCAGTACTTC
- TRBJ1-4 - TRBV7-2 CASSVSVANEKLFF TGTGCCAGCAGCGTTTCCGTGGCTAATGAAAAACTGTTTTTT
- TRBJ1-2 TRBD1 TRBV7-2 CASSLVQGVDGYTF TGTGCCAGCAGCTTAGTACAGGGGGTAGACGGCTACACCTTC
- TRBJ2-5 - TRBV19 CASSQQRQETQYF TGTGCCAGTAGTCAACAGAGACAAGAGACCCAGTACTTC
- TRBJ1-2 - TRBV7-3 CASSSSSSDYGYTF TGTGCCAGCAGCTCGTCAAGCAGTGACTATGGCTACACCTTC
- TRBJ2-5 - TRBV19 CASSRGEASRAQYF TGTGCCAGTAGCCGAGGGGAGGCTAGTCGGGCCCAGTACTTC
once TRBJ2-7 - TRBV7-3 CASSLMADSYEQYF TGTGCCAGCAGCTTAATGGCGGATTCCTACGAGCAGTACTTC
- TRBJ2-7 - TRBV6-5 CASSYETNSYEQYF TGTGCCAGCAGTTACGAGACGAACTCCTACGAGCAGTACTTC
few TRBJ1-5 - TRBV30 CAWSRDTNQPQHF TGTGCCTGGAGCCGGGACACCAATCAGCCCCAGCATTTT
- TRBJ1-1 TRBD1 TRBV28 CASRPQGTATEAFF TGTGCCAGCAGACCCCAGGGGACAGCCACTGAAGCTTTCTTT
- TRBJ2-7 TRBD2 TRBV7-2 CASSPATSGGYEQYF TGTGCCAGCAGCCCAGCCACTAGCGGGGGCTACGAGCAGTACTTC